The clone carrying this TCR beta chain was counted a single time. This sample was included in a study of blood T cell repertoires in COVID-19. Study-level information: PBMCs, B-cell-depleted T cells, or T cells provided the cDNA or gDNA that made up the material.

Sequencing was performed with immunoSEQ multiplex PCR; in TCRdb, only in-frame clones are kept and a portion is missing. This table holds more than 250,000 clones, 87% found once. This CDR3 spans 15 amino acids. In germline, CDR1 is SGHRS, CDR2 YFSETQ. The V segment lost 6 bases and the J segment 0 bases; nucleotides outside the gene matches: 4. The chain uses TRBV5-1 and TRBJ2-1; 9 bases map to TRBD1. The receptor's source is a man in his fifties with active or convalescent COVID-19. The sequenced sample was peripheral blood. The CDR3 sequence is CASTRTGDSYNEQFF. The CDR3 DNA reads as TGCGCCAGCACCCGGACAGGGGACTCCTACAATGAGCAGTTCTTC.